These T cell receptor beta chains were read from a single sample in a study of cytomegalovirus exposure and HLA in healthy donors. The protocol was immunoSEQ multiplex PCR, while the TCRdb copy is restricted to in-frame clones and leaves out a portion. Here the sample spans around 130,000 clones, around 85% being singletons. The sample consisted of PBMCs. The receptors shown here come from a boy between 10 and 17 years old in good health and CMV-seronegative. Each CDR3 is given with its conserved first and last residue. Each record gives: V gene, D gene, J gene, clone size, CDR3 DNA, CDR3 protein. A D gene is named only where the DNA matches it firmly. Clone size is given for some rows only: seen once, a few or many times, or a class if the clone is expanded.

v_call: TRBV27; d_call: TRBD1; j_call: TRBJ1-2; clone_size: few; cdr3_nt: TGTGCCAGCAGGAAAACAGGGGCCTATGGCTACACCTTC; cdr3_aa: CASRKTGAYGYTF
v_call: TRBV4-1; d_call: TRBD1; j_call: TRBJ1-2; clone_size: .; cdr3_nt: TGCGCCAGCAGCCAAGATCGGGGACAGGCGAGGGGGGAAGGCTACACCTTC; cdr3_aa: CASSQDRGQARGEGYTF
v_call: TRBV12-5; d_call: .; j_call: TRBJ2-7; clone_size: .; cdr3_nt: TGTGCTAGTGCACCTCCCACGGGGGTCAGCTCCTACGAGCAGTACTTC; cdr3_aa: CASAPPTGVSSYEQYF
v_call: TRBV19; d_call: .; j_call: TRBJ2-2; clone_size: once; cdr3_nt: TGTGCCAGTAGTCTCACTCCAGGGGGGATCGGGGAGCTGTTTTTT; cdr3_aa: CASSLTPGGIGELFF
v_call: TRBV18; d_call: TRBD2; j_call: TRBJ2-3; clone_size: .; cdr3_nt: TGTGCCAGCTCACCACTAGCGGGAGGGAACACAGATACGCAGTATTTT; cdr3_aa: CASSPLAGGNTDTQYF
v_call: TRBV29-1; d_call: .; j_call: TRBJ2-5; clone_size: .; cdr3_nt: TGCAGCGTTGCCCACGTTGAGGCCCAGTACTTC; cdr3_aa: CSVAHVEAQYF
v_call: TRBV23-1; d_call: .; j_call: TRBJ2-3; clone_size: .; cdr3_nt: TGCGCCAGCAGTCAATCGAGGGTAGGGAACACAGATACGCAGTATTTT; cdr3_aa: CASSQSRVGNTDTQYF
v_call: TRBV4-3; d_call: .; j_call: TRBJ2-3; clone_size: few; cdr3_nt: TGCGCCAGCAGCCAAGATACCGCCCTAGCGACAGATACGCAGTATTTT; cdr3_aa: CASSQDTALATDTQYF
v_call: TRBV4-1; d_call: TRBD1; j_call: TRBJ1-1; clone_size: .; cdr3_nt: TGCGCCAGCAGCCTTGGACAGGGGGCGGGTGAAACTGAAGCTTTCTTT; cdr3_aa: CASSLGQGAGETEAFF
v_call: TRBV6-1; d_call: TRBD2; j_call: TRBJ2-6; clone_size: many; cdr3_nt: TGTGCCAGCGGGACTAGCGGGACTGGGGCCAACGTCCTGACTTTC; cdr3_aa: CASGTSGTGANVLTF
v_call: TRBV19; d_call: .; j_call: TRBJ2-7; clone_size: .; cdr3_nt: TGTGCCAGTAGTATGCTAGTCTCCTACGAGCAGTACTTC; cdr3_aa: CASSMLVSYEQYF
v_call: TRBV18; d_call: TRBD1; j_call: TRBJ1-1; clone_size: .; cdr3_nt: TGTGCCAGCGCAGGACAGGGGGCAGAAGCTTTCTTT; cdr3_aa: CASAGQGAEAFF